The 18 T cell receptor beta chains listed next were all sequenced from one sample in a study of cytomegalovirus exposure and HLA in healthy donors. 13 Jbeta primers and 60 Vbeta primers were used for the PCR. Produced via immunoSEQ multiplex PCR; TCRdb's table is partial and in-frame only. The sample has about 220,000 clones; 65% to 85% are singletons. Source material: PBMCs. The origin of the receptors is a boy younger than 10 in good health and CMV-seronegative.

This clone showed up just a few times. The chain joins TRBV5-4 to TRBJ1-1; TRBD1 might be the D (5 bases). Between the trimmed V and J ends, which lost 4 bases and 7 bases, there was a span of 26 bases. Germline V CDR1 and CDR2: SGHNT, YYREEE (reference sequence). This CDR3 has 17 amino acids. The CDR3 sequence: CASSTSAGGIGVGEAFF. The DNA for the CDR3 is TGTGCCAGCAGCACATCCGCCGGCGGGATAGGGGTGGGTGAAGCTTTCTTT.

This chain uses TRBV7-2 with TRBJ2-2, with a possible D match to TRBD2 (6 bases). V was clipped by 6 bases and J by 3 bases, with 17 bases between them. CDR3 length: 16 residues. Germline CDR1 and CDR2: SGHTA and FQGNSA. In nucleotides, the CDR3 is TGTGCCAGCAGGCCCGTAGGGGAGCGGGACACCGGGGAGCTGTTTTTT. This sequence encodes CASRPVGERDTGELFF.

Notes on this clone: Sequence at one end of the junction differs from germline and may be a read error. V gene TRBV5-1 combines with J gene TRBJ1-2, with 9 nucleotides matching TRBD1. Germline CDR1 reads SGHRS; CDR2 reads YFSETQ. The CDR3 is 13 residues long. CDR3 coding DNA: TGCGCCAGCTCACAGGGGGCTAACTATGGCTACCCCTTC. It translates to CASSQGANYGYPF. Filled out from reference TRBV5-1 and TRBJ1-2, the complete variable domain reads KAGVTQTPRYLIKTRGQQVTLSCSPISGHRSVSWYQQTPGQGLQFLFEYFSETQRNKGNFPGRFSGRQFSNSRSEMNVSTLELGDSALYLCASSQGANYGYPFGSGTRLTVV.

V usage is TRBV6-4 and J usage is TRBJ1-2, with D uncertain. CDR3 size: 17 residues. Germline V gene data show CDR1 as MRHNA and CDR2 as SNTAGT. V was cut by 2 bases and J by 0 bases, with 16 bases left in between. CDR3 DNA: TGTGCCAGCAGTGACAGGACTAGTCCCGAACCTAACTATGGCTACACCTTC. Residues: CASSDRTSPEPNYGYTF.

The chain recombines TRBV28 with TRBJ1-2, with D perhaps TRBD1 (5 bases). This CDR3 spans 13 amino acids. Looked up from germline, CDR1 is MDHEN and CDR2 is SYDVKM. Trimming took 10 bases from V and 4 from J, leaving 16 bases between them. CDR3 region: CATRTGQGYGYTF. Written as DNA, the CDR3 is TGTGCCACTCGAACCGGGCAGGGCTATGGCTACACCTTC.

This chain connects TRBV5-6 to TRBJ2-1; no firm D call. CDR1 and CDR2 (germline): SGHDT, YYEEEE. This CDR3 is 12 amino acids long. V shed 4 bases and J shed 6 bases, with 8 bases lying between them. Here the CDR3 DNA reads TGTGCCAGCAGCCCGCAGCGCAATGAGCAGTTCTTC. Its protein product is CASSPQRNEQFF.

The CDR3 loop is CASCRQGFHYNEQFF. CDR3 in DNA: TGTGCCAGCTGCCGACAGGGCTTTCATTACAATGAGCAGTTCTTC. V is TRBV6-1 and J is TRBJ2-1; 7 bases are shared with TRBD1. From germline, CDR1 is MNHNS and CDR2 SASEGT. The CDR3 extends over 15 amino acids. V gave up 8 bases and J gave up 4 bases; unmatched junction bases: 11.

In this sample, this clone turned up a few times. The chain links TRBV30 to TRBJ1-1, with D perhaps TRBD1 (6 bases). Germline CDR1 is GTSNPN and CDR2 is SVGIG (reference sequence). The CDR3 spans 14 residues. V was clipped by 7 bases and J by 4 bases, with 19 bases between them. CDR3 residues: CAYIQQGLRTEAFF. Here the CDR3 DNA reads TGTGCCTACATACAACAGGGTTTGCGCACTGAAGCTTTCTTT.

This chain's CDR3 is CAISESPRGSNQPQHF. The CDR3 DNA is TGTGCCATCAGTGAGTCCCCCAGGGGTAGCAATCAGCCCCAGCATTTT. This chain joins TRBV10-3 and TRBJ1-5, with a weak D call TRBD1 (6 bases). V lost 0 bases and J lost 0, with 9 bases in between. Germline V gene data show CDR1 as ENHRY and CDR2 as SYGVKD. CDR3 length: 16 residues.

The CDR3: CASSFASGEAYEQYF. DNA for the CDR3: TGTGCCAGCAGTTTCGCTAGCGGGGAGGCCTACGAGCAGTACTTC. This chain uses TRBV27 with TRBJ2-7; 9 bases map to TRBD2. The J segment lost 2 bases and the V segment lost 3 bases, leaving 5 bases of the junction unmatched. The germline V gene encodes CDR1 MNHEY and CDR2 SMNVEV (reference sequence). The CDR3 length is 15 residues.

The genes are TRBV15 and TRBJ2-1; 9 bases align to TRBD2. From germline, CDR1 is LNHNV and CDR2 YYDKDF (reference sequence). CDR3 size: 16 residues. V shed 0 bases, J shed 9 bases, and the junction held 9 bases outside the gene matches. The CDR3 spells CATSREGSGSVVEQFF. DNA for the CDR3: TGTGCCACCAGCAGAGAAGGTAGCGGGAGCGTGGTTGAGCAGTTCTTC.

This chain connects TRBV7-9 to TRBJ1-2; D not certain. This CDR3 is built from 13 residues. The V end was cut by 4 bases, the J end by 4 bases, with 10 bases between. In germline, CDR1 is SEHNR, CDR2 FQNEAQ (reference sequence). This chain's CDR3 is CASSSVLGYGYTF. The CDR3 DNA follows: TGTGCCAGCAGCTCGGTCCTTGGCTATGGCTACACCTTC.

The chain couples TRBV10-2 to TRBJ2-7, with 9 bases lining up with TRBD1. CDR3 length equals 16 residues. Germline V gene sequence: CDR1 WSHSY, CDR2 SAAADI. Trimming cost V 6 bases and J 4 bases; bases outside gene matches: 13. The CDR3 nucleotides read TGCGCCAGCAGAACTTGGACAGCGGGGACAGGGTACGAGCAGTACTTC. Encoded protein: CASRTWTAGTGYEQYF.

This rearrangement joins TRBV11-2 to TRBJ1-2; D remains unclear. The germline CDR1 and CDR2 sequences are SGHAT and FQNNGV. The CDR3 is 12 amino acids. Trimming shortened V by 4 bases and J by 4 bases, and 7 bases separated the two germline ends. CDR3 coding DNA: TGTGCCAGCAGCTCGAGTCCCTATGGCTACACCTTC. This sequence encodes CASSSSPYGYTF.

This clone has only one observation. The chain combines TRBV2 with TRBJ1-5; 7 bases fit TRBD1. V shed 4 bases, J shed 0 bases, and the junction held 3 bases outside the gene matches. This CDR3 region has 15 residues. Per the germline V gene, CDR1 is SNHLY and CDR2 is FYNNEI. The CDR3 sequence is CASSGDRSSNQPQHF. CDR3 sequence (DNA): TGTGCCAGCAGTGGGGACAGAAGTAGCAATCAGCCCCAGCATTTT. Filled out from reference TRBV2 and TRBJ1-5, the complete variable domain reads EPEVTQTPSHQVTQMGQEVILRCVPISNHLYFYWYRQILGQKVEFLVSFYNNEISEKSEIFDDQFSVERPDGSNFTLKIRSTKLEDSAMYFCASSGDRSSNQPQHFGDGTRLSIL.

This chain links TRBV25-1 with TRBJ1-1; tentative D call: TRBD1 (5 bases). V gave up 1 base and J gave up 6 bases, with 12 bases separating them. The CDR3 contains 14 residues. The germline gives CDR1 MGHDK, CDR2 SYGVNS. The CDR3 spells CASSESGGRSEAFF. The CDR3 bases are TGTGCCAGCAGTGAATCCGGGGGGAGGTCTGAAGCTTTCTTT.

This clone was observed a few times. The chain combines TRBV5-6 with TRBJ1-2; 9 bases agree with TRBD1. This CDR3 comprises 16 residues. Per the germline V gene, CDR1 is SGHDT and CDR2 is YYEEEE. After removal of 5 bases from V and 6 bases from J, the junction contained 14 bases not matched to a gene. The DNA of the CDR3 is TGTGCCAGCAGACGGGACAGGGATTGGGTAGAGCATGGCTACACCTTC. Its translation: CASRRDRDWVEHGYTF.

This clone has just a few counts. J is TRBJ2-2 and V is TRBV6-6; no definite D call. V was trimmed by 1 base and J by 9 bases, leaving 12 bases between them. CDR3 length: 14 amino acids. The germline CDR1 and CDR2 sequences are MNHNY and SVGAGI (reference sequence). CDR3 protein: CASSYYTAKRELFF. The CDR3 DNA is TGTGCCAGCAGTTACTACACAGCCAAGAGGGAGCTGTTTTTT.